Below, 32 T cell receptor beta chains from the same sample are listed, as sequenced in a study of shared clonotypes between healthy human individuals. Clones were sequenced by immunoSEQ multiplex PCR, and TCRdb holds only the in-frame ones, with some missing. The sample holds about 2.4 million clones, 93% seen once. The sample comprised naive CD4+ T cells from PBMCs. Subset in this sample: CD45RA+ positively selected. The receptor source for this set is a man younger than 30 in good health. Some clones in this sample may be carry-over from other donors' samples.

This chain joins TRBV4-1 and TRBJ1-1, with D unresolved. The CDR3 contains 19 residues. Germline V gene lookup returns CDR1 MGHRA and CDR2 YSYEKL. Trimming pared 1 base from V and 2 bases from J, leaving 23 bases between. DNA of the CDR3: TGCGCCAGCAGCCAAGTGGGCGCCCGTCACTCCCGAGGTAACACTGAAGCTTTCTTT. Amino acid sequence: CASSQVGARHSRGNTEAFF.

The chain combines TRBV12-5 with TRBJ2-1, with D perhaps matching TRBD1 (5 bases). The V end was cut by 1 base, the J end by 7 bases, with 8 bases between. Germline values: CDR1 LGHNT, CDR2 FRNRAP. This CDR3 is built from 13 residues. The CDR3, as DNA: TGTGCTAGTGGTTTGGGGCAGGGTAATGAGCAGTTCTTC. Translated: CASGLGQGNEQFF. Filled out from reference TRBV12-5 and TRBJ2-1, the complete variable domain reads DARVTQTPRHKVTEMGQEVTMRCQPILGHNTVFWYRQTMMQGLELLAYFRNRAPLDDSGMPKDRFSAEMPDATLATLKIQPSEPRDSAVYFCASGLGQGNEQFFGPGTRLTVL.

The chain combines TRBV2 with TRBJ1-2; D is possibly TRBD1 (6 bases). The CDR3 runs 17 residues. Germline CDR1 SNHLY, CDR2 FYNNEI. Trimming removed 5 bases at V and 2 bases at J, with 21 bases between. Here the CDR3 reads CASSYFRASQGNYGYTF. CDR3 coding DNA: TGTGCCAGCAGTTATTTTCGGGCTTCTCAGGGGAACTATGGCTACACCTTC.

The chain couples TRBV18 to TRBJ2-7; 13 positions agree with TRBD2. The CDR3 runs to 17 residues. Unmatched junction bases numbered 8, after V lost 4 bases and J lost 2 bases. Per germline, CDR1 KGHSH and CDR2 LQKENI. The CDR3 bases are TGTGCCAGCTCACTCGGGACTAGCGGGACGTTTGCCTACGAGCAGTACTTC. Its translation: CASSLGTSGTFAYEQYF. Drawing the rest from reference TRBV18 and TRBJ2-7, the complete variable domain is NAGVMQNPRHLVRRRGQEARLRCSPMKGHSHVYWYRQLPEEGLKFMVYLQKENIIDESGMPKERFSAEFPKEGPSILRIQQVVRGDSAAYFCASSLGTSGTFAYEQYFGPGTRLTVT.

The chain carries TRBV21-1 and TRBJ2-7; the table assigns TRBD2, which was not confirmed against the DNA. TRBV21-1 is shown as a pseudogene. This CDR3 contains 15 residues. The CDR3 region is CASSLAERALYEQYF. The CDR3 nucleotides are TGTGCCAGCAGCCTAGCTGAGAGGGCCCTATACGAGCAGTACTTC.

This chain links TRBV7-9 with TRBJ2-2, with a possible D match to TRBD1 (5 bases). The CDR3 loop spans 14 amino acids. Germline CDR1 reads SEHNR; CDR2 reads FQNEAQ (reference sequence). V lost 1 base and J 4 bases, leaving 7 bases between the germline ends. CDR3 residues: CASSLVGATGELFF. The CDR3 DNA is TGTGCCAGCAGCTTAGTTGGGGCCACCGGGGAGCTGTTTTTT.

The CDR3: CASSQVGPREDTQYF. The DNA for the CDR3 is TGTGCCAGCAGCCAAGTGGGGCCAAGGGAGGATACGCAGTATTTT. The gene calls are TRBV4-2 and TRBJ2-3; D assignment may be TRBD1 or TRBD2 (5 bases each). Per germline, CDR1 LGHNA and CDR2 YNFKEQ. Trimming pared 1 base from V and 6 bases from J, leaving 14 bases between. The CDR3 consists of 15 residues.

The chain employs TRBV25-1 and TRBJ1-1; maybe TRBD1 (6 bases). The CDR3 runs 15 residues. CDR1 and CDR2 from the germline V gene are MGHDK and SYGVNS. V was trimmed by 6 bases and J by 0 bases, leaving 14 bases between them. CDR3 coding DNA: TGTGCCAGCAGCCGAAGGGGGACGGTGAACACTGAAGCTTTCTTT. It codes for CASSRRGTVNTEAFF.

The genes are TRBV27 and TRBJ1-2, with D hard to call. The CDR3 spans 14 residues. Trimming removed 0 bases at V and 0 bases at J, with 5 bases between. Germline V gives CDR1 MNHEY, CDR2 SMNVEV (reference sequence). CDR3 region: CASSLSAANYGYTF. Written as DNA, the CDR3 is TGTGCCAGCAGTTTATCGGCCGCTAACTATGGCTACACCTTC.

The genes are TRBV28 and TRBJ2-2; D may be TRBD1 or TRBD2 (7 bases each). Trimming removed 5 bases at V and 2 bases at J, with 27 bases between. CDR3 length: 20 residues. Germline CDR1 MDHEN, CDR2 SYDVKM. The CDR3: CASSPRDSRMGLSNTGELFF. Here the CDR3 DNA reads TGTGCCAGCAGTCCACGGGACAGCAGGATGGGACTATCTAACACCGGGGAGCTGTTTTTT.

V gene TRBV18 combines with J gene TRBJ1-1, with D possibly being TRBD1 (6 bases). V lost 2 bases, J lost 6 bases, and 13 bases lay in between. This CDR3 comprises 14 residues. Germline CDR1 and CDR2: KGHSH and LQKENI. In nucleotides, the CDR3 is TGTGCCAGCTCACCAAACACGGGGGGCGCTGAAGCTTTCTTT. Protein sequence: CASSPNTGGAEAFF.

The CDR3 sequence: CASSYIGSTDTQYF. CDR3 nucleotide sequence: TGTGCCAGCAGCTATATAGGGAGCACAGATACGCAGTATTTT. The chain joins TRBV12-1 to TRBJ2-3. TRBV12-1 is designated a pseudogene. This CDR3 comprises 14 residues.

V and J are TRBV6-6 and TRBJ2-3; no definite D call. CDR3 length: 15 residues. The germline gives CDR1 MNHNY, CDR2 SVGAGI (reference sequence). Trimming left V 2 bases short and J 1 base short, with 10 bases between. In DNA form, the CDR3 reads TGTGCCAGCAGTTACCAGGACCGGGGCACAGATACGCAGTATTTT. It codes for CASSYQDRGTDTQYF.

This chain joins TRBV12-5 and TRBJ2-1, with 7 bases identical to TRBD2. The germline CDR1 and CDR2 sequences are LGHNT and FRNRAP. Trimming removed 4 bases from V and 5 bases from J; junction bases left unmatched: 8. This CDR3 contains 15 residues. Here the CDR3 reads CASGSRGTGDNEQFF. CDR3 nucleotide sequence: TGTGCTAGTGGTTCGCGGGGGACTGGAGACAATGAGCAGTTCTTC.

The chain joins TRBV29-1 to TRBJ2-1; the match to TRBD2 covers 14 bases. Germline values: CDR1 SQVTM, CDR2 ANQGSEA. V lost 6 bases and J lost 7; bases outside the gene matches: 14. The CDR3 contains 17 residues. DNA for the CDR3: TGCAGCGTGGTTGGGACTAGCGGGAGCCCCGTGGATAATGAGCAGTTCTTC. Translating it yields CSVVGTSGSPVDNEQFF.

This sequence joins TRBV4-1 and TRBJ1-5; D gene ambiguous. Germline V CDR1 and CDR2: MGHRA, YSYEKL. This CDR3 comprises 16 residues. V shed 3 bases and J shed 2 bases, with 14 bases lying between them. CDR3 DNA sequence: TGCGCCAGCAGCCAGGGGTGGGGAAGAGGCAATCAGCCCCAGCATTTT. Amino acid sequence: CASSQGWGRGNQPQHF.

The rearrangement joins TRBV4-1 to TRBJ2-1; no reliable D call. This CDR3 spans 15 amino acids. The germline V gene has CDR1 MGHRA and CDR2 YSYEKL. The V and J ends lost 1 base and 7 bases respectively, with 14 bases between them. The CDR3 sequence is CASSQGSVLQNEQFF. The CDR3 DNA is TGCGCCAGCAGCCAAGGGTCTGTTCTCCAGAATGAGCAGTTCTTC.

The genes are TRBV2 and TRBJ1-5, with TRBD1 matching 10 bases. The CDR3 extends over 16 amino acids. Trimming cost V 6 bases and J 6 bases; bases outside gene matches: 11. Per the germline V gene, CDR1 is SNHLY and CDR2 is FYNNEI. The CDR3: CASSPGQGSWAQPQHF. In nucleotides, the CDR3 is TGTGCCAGCAGCCCGGGACAGGGGTCATGGGCTCAGCCCCAGCATTTT.

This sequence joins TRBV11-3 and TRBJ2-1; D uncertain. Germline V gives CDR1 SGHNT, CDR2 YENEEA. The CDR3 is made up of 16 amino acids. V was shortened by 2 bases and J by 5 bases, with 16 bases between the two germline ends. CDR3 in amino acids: CASSLSWPPADNEQFF. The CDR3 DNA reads TGTGCCAGCAGCTTATCGTGGCCTCCCGCGGACAATGAGCAGTTCTTC.

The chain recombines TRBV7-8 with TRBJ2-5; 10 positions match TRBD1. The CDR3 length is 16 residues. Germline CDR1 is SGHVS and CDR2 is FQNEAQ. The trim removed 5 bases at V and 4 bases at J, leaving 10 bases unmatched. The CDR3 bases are TGTGCCAGCAGCCTGGGGGGACAGGGGTTGATAGAGACCCAGTACTTC. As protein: CASSLGGQGLIETQYF.

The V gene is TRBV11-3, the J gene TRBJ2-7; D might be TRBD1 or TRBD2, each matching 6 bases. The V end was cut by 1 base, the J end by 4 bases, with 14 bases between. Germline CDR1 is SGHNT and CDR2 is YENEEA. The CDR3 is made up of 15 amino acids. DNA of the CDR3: TGTGCCAGCAGCTTAGGGGCAGGGGACTCGTACGAGCAGTACTTC. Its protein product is CASSLGAGDSYEQYF. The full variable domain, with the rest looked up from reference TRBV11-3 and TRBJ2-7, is EAGVVQSPRYKIIEKKQPVAFWCNPISGHNTLYWYLQNLGQGPELLIRYENEEAVDDSQLPKDRFSAERLKGVDSTLKIQPAELGDSAVYLCASSLGAGDSYEQYFGPGTRLTVT.

DNA for the CDR3: TGTGCCAGCAGTTTATGGAGTAGGGGGGAAAAACTGTTTTTT. Amino acid sequence: CASSLWSRGEKLFF. The J gene is TRBJ1-4, the V gene TRBV28, with D possibly matching TRBD1 (6 bases). Germline CDR1 is MDHEN and CDR2 is SYDVKM. The CDR3 loop spans 14 amino acids. V lost 0 bases to trimming and J lost 8 bases, with 10 bases between them.

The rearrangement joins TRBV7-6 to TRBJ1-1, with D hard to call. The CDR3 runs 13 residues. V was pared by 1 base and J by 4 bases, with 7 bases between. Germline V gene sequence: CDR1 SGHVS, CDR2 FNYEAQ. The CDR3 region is CASSLVPRTEAFF. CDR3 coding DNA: TGTGCCAGCAGCTTAGTCCCCCGCACTGAAGCTTTCTTT.

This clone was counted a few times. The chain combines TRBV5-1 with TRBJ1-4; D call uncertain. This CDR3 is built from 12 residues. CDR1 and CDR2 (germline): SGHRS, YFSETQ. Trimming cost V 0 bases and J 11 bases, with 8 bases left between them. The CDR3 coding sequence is TGCGCCAGCAGCTTGGACAATGGGAAACTGTTTTTT. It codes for CASSLDNGKLFF.

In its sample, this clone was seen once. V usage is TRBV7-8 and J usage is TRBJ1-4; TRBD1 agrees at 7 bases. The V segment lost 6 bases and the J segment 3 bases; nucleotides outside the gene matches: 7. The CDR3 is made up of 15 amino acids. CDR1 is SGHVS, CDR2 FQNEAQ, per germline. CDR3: CASRNDRAANEKLFF. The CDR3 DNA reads TGTGCCAGCAGAAACGACAGGGCCGCTAATGAAAAACTGTTTTTT.

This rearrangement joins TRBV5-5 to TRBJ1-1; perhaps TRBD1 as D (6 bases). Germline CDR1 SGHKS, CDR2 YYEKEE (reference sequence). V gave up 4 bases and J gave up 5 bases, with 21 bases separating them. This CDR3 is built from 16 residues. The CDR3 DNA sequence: TGTGCCAGCAGCATTGCCTTTAACAGGGATGGGACTGAAGCTTTCTTT. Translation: CASSIAFNRDGTEAFF.

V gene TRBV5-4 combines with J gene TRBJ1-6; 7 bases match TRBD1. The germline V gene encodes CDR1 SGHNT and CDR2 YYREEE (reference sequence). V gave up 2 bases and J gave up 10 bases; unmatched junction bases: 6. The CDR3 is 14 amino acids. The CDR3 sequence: CASSLQGQGSPLHF. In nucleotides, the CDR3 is TGTGCCAGCAGCTTACAGGGGCAAGGATCACCCCTCCACTTT.

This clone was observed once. CDR3 sequence (DNA): TGTGCCAGCAGACGACAGGGGGCGCGGGATACGCAGTATTTT. Residues: CASRRQGARDTQYF. The genes are TRBV5-4 and TRBJ2-3, with 10 nucleotides matching TRBD1. V shed 5 bases and J 6 bases; nucleotides not matched to a gene: 6. The CDR3 runs 14 residues. CDR1 and CDR2 from the germline V gene are SGHNT and YYREEE (reference sequence).

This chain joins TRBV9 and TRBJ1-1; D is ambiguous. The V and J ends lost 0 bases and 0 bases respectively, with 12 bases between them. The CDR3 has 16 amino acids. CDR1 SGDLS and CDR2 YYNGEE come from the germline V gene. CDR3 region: CASSVGSSFMNTEAFF. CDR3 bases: TGTGCCAGCAGCGTAGGGTCATCGTTCATGAACACTGAAGCTTTCTTT.

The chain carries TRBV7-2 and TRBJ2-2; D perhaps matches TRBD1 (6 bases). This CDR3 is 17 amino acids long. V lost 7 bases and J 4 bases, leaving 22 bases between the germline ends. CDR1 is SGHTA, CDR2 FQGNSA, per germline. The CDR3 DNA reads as TGTGCCAGCACATTCCCGTCGGGCAGGGGAACCACCGGGGAGCTGTTTTTT. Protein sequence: CASTFPSGRGTTGELFF.

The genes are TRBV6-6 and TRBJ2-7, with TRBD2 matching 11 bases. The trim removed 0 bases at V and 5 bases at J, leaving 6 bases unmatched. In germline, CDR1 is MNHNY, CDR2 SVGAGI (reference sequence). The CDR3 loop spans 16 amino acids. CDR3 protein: CASSYSTSGSKDEQYF. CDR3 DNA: TGTGCCAGCAGTTACTCAACTAGCGGGAGTAAGGACGAGCAGTACTTC.

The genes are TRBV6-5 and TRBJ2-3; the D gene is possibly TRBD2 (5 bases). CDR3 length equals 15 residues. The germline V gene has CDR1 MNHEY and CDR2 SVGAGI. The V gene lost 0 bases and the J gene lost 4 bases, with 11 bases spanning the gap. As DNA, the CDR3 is TGTGCCAGCAGTTACTCGATACGGGATTCAGATACGCAGTATTTT. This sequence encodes CASSYSIRDSDTQYF.